These 21 T cell receptor beta chains were sequenced from one sample in a study of blood T cells in healthy people across ages. Primers used in a second PCR of about 6 to 11 cycles were a sample-barcoded 5' primer and a J-beta primer mix. TCRdb analysed the 5' RACE reads with MiXCR anew, one entry per CDR3 protein. The sample consists of about 650,000 distinct CDR3 sequences, less than 40% of them appearing once. The sequenced material came from blood. All receptors derive from a woman older than 75 in good health.

There are a few counts of this clonotype. The J gene is TRBJ1-6, the V gene TRBV28; 7 nucleotides align to TRBD1. CDR1 MDHEN and CDR2 SYDVKM come from the germline V gene. Germline trimming cut 10 bases from V and 7 bases from J; bases unmatched to any gene: 10. The CDR3 totals 14 residues. The CDR3 is CAIKRQGGNSPLHF. The CDR3 region has the DNA TGTGCCATCAAAAGACAGGGAGGGAATTCACCCCTCCACTTT.

The rearrangement uses TRBV10-3 and TRBJ1-2; D call uncertain. The CDR3 loop spans 14 amino acids. Germline V gene sequence: CDR1 ENHRY, CDR2 SYGVKD. Trimming took off 0 bases at V and 4 bases at J, with 9 bases between the two ends. In DNA form, the CDR3 reads TGTGCCATCAGTGAGTCGGAGAAAGTCTATGGCTACACCTTC. Its protein product is CAISESEKVYGYTF.

This clonotype has a handful of counts. The gene calls are TRBV27 and TRBJ1-2; 10 bases fit TRBD1. The length of the CDR3 is 18 residues. CDR1 and CDR2 from the germline V gene are MNHEY and SMNVEV (reference sequence). V lost 2 bases, J lost 4 bases, and 13 bases stayed unmatched. Written as DNA, the CDR3 is TGTGCCAGCAGTTTACAGACACCGGGACAGGGGAGGGCCTATGGCTACACCTTC. Protein: CASSLQTPGQGRAYGYTF.

This clonotype was picked up many times. The chain links TRBV12-3 or TRBV12-4 to TRBJ2-5; the D call may be TRBD1 or TRBD2 (5 bases each). The CDR3 loop spans 13 amino acids. V gave up 6 bases and J gave up 7 bases, with 15 bases separating them. The CDR3 DNA sequence: TGTGCCAGCAGGGATGGGGACCATGGGACCCAGTACTTC. It is translated as CASRDGDHGTQYF.

The chain joins TRBV6-5 to TRBJ1-3, with a weak D call TRBD1 (6 bases). Trimming removed 6 bases at V and 1 base at J, with 13 bases between. Germline-derived CDR1 and CDR2 are MNHEY and SVGAGI. The CDR3 is made up of 15 amino acids. Here the CDR3 DNA reads TGTGCCAGCAGCCGGGGGCTTAGATCTGGAAACACCATATATTTT. This encodes CASSRGLRSGNTIYF.

A few counts support this clonotype. Possible read error: a much larger clone is one base away. This chain uses TRBV7-3 with TRBJ2-5; 10 bases are shared with TRBD2. This CDR3 contains 15 residues. V lost 1 base and J lost 11; bases outside the gene matches: 10. Germline V lookup: CDR1 SGHTA, CDR2 FQGTGA. Written as DNA, the CDR3 is TGTGCCAGCAGCTTAATAGCGGGGGGCCACAATGAGCAGTACTTC. It encodes CASSLIAGGHNEQYF.

This clonotype was detected ten times or more. The V call is TRBV5-6, the J call TRBJ2-7, with 9 bases aligning to TRBD1. Trimming removed 2 bases from V and 6 bases from J; junction bases left unmatched: 9. The length of the CDR3 is 15 residues. Germline V gene lookup returns CDR1 SGHDT and CDR2 YYEEEE. The CDR3: CASSLTGTGSSEQYF. The CDR3 nucleotides read TGTGCCAGCAGCTTAACCGGGACAGGGTCAAGCGAGCAGTACTTC.

This clonotype was seen once. V is TRBV5-1 and J is TRBJ1-1, with 7 bases identical to TRBD1. Germline V gene sequence: CDR1 SGHRS, CDR2 YFSETQ. After removal of 2 bases from V and 7 bases from J, the junction contained 5 bases not matched to a gene. The CDR3 spans 13 residues. The CDR3 is CASSLVAGGEAFF. In nucleotides, the CDR3 is TGCGCCAGCAGCTTAGTTGCAGGGGGTGAAGCTTTCTTT.

This clonotype came up many times. The chain combines TRBV7-9 with TRBJ2-6; D is possibly TRBD1 (5 bases). Trimming took 5 bases from V and 1 from J, leaving 18 bases between them. This CDR3 comprises 18 residues. CDR1 SEHNR and CDR2 FQNEAQ come from the germline V gene (reference sequence). CDR3 coding DNA: TGTGCCAGCAGCACCTGGGGCCAGGGAAGGTCTGGGGCCAACGTCCTGACTTTC. Amino acids: CASSTWGQGRSGANVLTF.

In its sample, this clonotype was seen many times. The chain joins TRBV5-1 to TRBJ2-3, with 7 bases lining up with TRBD1. Germline V lookup: CDR1 SGHRS, CDR2 YFSETQ. The CDR3 length is 16 residues. V trimming: 4 bases; J trimming: 4 bases; junction bases outside the gene matches: 12. The CDR3 protein is CASSPPEGAGADTQYF. The DNA of the CDR3 is TGCGCCAGCAGCCCGCCCGAGGGGGCAGGTGCAGATACGCAGTATTTT.

This clonotype was counted at least ten times. The chain recombines TRBV6-5 with TRBJ1-2; D remains unclear. This CDR3 has 14 amino acids. With 8 bases removed from V and 2 bases from J, the gap between germline ends came to 15 bases. The germline V gene has CDR1 MNHEY and CDR2 SVGAGI. CDR3 nucleotide sequence: TGTGCCAGCTCCGGGAGCGGATCCAACTATGGCTACACCTTC. Residues: CASSGSGSNYGYTF.

The rearrangement uses TRBV14 and TRBJ1-2; 7 bases line up with TRBD1. Trimming took 4 bases from V and 4 from J; bases not matched to a gene: 9. CDR3 length: 15 amino acids. Germline CDR1 is SGHDN and CDR2 is FVKESK. CDR3 loop: CASSPTIRGLYGYTF. The CDR3 DNA reads as TGTGCCAGCAGCCCGACGATAAGGGGGCTCTATGGCTACACCTTC.

About this clonotype itself: With a much larger clone just one base away, this may be a read error. The CDR3 region has the DNA TGTGCCAGCAGTTTGGTAGAGCGGGGGGGCAGGGAGCAGTTCTTC. It is translated as CASSLVERGGREQFF. The chain employs TRBV12-3 or TRBV12-4 and TRBJ2-1; 10 bases are a match to TRBD2. V was pared by 3 bases and J by 10 bases, with 9 bases of the junction left unmatched. The CDR3 runs 15 residues.

The V and J genes are TRBV7-2 and TRBJ2-1; D may be TRBD1 (6 bases). The CDR3 has 14 residues. V was shortened by 6 bases and J by 1 base, with 10 bases between the two germline ends. CDR1 and CDR2 (germline): SGHTA, FQGNSA. DNA for the CDR3: TGTGCCAGCAGACCGGGACAATCCTACAATGAGCAGTTCTTC. Residues: CASRPGQSYNEQFF.

To note about this clonotype: This sequence may be a read error, since a much larger clone differs from it by one base. The rearrangement uses TRBV9 and TRBJ1-1; a weak D match, TRBD1 (6 bases). Germline CDR1 SGDLS, CDR2 YYNGEE. The CDR3 has 17 amino acids. In DNA, the CDR3 is TGTGCCAGCAGCGTAGCTGGGGAGGGGGTGATGAACACTGAAACTTTCTTT. Encoded protein: CASSVAGEGVMNTETFF. Variable domain in full (rest from reference TRBV9 and TRBJ1-1): DSGVTQTPKHLITATGQRVTLRCSPRSGDLSVYWYQQSLDQGLQFLIQYYNGEERAKGNILERFSAQQFPDLHSELNLSSLELGDSALYFCASSVAGEGVMNTETFFGQGTRLTVV.

This clonotype was detected only a few times. This chain links TRBV10-2 with TRBJ1-5, with D perhaps matching TRBD1 or TRBD2 (5 bases each). Judging by the DNA end, TRBJ2-3 fits better; the J call may be wrong. There are 16 residues in the CDR3. The germline gives CDR1 WSHSY, CDR2 SAAADI. CDR3 in amino acids: CASSESRRGVGQPQYF. CDR3 in DNA: TGCGCCAGCAGTGAGTCGAGACGAGGGGTAGGCCAGCCCCAGTATTTT.

This clonotype was seen more than once but under ten times. The chain carries TRBV25-1 and TRBJ2-7; D ambiguous. Trimming cost V 5 bases and J 1 base, with 12 bases left between them. Germline V gives CDR1 MGHDK, CDR2 SYGVNS. This CDR3 has 14 residues. The CDR3 here is CASSSRVASYEQYF. The CDR3 nucleotides are TGTGCCAGCAGTTCAAGGGTTGCATCCTACGAGCAGTACTTC.

This clonotype appeared many times. The chain has TRBV24-1 and TRBJ1-2; the D gene is possibly TRBD1 (5 bases). Trimming shortened V by 5 bases and J by 10 bases, and 16 bases separated the two germline ends. The CDR3 extends over 13 amino acids. Per the germline V gene, CDR1 is KGHDR and CDR2 is SFDVKD. The CDR3 region is CATSAGGPGDYTF. The CDR3 region has the DNA TGTGCCACCAGTGCTGGGGGACCTGGCGACTACACCTTC.

Many counts were recorded for this clonotype. This sequence joins TRBV29-1 and TRBJ1-2; 7 bases map to TRBD1. The CDR3 is made up of 11 amino acids. The V gene's germline CDR1 is SQVTM and CDR2 ANQGSEA. V trimming: 5 bases; J trimming: 3 bases; junction bases outside the gene matches: 0. The DNA for the CDR3 is TGCAGCGTTCAGGGGGACTATGGCTACACCTTC. Translating gives CSVQGDYGYTF.

V and J are TRBV6-1 and TRBJ1-3; the match to TRBD1 covers 7 bases. The trim removed 8 bases at V and 2 bases at J, leaving 3 bases unmatched. The CDR3 has 13 amino acids. Germline assignment: CDR1 MNHNS and CDR2 SASEGT. As DNA, the CDR3 is TGTGCCAGCGACAGGGACCCTGGAAACACCATATATTTT. Amino acids: CASDRDPGNTIYF.

The table lists this clonotype with many counts. The rearrangement uses TRBV5-6 and TRBJ1-2; possibly TRBD1 for D (6 bases). This CDR3 contains 15 residues. Germline V gives CDR1 SGHDT, CDR2 YYEEEE. The V gene lost 5 bases and the J gene lost 4 bases, with 18 bases spanning the gap. The DNA for the CDR3 is TGTGCCAGCAGTCCACAGGGATTTAGCGGCTATGGCTACACCTTC. It codes for CASSPQGFSGYGYTF.